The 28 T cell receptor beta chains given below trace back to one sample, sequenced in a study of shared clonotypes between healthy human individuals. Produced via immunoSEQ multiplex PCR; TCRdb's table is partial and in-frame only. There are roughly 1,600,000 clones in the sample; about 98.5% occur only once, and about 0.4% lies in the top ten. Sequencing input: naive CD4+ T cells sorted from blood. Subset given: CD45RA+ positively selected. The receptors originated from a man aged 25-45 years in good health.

The CDR3: CASSLERSGSTDTQYF. The CDR3 DNA follows: TGCGCCAGCAGCTTGGAGCGGAGCGGGAGTACAGATACGCAGTATTTT. The chain has TRBV5-1 and TRBJ2-3, with 8 bases that match TRBD2. V shed 0 bases and J 3 bases; nucleotides not matched to a gene: 6. The CDR3 is made up of 16 amino acids. The V gene's germline CDR1 is SGHRS and CDR2 YFSETQ.

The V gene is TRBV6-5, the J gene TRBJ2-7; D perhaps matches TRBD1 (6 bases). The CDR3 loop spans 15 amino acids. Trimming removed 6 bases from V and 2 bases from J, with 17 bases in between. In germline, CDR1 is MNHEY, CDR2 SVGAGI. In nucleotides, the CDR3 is TGTGCCAGCAGAACCTCCTCCACAGGGCCCTACGAGCAGTACTTC. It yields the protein CASRTSSTGPYEQYF.

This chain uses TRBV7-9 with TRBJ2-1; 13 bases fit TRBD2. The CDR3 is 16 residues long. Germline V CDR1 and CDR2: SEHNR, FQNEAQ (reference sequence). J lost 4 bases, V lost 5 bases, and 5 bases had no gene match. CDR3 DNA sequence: TGTGCCAGCAGCCCCCGGGGACTAGCGGGATACAATGAGCAGTTCTTC. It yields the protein CASSPRGLAGYNEQFF.

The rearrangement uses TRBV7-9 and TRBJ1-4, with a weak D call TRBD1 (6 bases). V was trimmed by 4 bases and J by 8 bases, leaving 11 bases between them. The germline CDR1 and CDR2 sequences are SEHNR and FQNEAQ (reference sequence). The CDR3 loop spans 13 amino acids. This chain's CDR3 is CASSSPGTEKLFF. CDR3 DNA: TGTGCCAGCAGCTCCCCCGGGACAGAAAAACTGTTTTTT.

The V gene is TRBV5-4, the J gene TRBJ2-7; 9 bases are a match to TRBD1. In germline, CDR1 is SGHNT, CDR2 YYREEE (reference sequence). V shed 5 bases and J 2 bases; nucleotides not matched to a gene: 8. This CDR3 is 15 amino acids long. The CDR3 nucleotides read TGTGCCAGCAGGTCCACAGGGGGCGCCACCTACGAGCAGTACTTC. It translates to CASRSTGGATYEQYF.

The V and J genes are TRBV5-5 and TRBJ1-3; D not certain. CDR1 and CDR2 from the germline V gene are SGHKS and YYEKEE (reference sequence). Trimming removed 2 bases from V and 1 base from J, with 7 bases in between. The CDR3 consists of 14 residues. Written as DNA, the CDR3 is TGTGCCAGCAGCTTCGGTTGGTCTGGAAACACCATATATTTT. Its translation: CASSFGWSGNTIYF.

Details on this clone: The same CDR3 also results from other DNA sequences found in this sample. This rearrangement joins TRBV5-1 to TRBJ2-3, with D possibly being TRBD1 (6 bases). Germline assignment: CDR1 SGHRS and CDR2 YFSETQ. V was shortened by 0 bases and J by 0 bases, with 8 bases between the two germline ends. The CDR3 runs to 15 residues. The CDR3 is CASSLAGASTDTQYF. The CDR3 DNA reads TGCGCCAGCAGCTTGGCAGGGGCTAGCACAGATACGCAGTATTTT. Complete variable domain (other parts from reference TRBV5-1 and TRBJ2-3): KAGVTQTPRYLIKTRGQQVTLSCSPISGHRSVSWYQQTPGQGLQFLFEYFSETQRNKGNFPGRFSGRQFSNSRSEMNVSTLELGDSALYLCASSLAGASTDTQYFGPGTRLTVL.

Here the CDR3 reads CASSLGTGEGDEQYF. CDR3 coding DNA: TGTGCCAGCAGCTTAGGGACAGGGGAAGGGGACGAGCAGTACTTC. The chain has TRBV13 and TRBJ2-7; 8 bases fit TRBD1. This CDR3 has 15 residues. Unmatched junction bases numbered 6, after V lost 0 bases and J lost 5 bases. The germline V gene encodes CDR1 PRHDT and CDR2 FYEKMQ (reference sequence).

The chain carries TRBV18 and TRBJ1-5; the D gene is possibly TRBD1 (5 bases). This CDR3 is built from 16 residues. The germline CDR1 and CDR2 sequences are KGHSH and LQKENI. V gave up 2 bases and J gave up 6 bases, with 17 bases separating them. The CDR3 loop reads CASSPTGGWPSQPQHF. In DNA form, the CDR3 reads TGTGCCAGCTCACCAACCGGGGGTTGGCCTAGTCAGCCCCAGCATTTT.

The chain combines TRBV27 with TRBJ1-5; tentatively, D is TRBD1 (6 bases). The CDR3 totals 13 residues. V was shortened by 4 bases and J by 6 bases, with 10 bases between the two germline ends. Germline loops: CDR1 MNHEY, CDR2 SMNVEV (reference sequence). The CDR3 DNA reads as TGTGCCAGCAGTTCCGACAGGATTCAGCCCCAGCATTTT. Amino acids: CASSSDRIQPQHF.

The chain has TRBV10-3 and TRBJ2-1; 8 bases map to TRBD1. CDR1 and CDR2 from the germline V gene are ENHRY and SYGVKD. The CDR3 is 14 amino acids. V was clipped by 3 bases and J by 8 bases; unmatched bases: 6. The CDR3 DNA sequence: TGTGCCATCAGTGACCCGCAGGGGGCGGATGAGCAGTTCTTC. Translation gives CAISDPQGADEQFF.

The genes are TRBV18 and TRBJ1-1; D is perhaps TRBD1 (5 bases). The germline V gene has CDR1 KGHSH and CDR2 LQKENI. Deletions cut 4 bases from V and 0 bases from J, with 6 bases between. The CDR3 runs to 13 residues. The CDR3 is CASSQGMNTEAFF. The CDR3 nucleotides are TGTGCCAGCTCACAGGGGATGAACACTGAAGCTTTCTTT.

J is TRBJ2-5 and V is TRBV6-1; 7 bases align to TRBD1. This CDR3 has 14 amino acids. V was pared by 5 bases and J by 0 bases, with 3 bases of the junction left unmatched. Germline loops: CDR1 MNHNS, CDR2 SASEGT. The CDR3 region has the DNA TGTGCCAGCAGTAAGGGACAGTACCAAGAGACCCAGTACTTC. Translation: CASSKGQYQETQYF.

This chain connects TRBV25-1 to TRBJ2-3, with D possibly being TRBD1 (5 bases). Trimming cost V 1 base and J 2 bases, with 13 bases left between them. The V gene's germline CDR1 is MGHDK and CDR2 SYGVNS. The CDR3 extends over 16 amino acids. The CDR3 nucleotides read TGTGCCAGCAGTGAATGGGGCAGGGTAAACACAGATACGCAGTATTTT. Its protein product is CASSEWGRVNTDTQYF.

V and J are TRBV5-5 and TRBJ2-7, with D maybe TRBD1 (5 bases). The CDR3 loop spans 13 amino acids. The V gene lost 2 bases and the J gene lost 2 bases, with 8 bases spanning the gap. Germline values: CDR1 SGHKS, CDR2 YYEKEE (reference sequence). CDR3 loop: CASSFRVPYEQYF. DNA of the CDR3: TGTGCCAGCAGCTTCAGGGTCCCCTACGAGCAGTACTTC.

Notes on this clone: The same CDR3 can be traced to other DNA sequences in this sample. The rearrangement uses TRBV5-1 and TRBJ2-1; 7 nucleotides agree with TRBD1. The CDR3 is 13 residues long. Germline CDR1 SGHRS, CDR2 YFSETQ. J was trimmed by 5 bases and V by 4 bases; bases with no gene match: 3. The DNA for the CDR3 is TGCGCCAGCAGCCCTGGGACAGACAATGAGCAGTTCTTC. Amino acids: CASSPGTDNEQFF.

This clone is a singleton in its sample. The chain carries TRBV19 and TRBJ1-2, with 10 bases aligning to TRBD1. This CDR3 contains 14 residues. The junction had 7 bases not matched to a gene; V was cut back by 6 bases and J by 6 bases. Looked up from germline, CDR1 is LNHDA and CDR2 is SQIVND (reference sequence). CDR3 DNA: TGTGCCAGTAGCACGACAGGGGGCGCACATGGCTACACCTTC. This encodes CASSTTGGAHGYTF. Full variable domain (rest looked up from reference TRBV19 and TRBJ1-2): DGGITQSPKYLFRKEGQNVTLSCEQNLNHDAMYWYRQDPGQGLRLIYYSQIVNDFQKGDIAEGYSVSREKKESFPLTVTSAQKNPTAFYLCASSTTGGAHGYTFGSGTRLTVV.

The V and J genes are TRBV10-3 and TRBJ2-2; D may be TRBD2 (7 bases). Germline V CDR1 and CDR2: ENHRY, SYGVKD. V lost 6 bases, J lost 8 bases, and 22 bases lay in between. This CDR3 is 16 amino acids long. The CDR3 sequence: CAIRASGAGVEGELFF. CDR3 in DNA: TGTGCCATCAGGGCATCGGGGGCGGGAGTAGAAGGGGAGCTGTTTTTT.

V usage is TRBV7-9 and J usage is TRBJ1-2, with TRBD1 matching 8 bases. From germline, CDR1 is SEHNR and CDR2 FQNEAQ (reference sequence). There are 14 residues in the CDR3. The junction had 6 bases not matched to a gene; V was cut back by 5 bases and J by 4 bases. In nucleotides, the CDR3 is TGTGCCAGCAGCACAACAGGGGGTGGCTATGGCTACACCTTC. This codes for CASSTTGGGYGYTF.

CDR3 nucleotides: TGTGCCAGCAGCTCCGGACTAGTATCCTACAATGAGCAGTTCTTC. Its translation: CASSSGLVSYNEQFF. The chain has TRBV7-3 and TRBJ2-1, with 7 positions matching TRBD2. The V and J ends lost 4 bases and 1 base, in that order; junction bases with no gene match: 4. This CDR3 has 15 residues. Germline lookup yields CDR1 SGHTA and CDR2 FQGTGA.

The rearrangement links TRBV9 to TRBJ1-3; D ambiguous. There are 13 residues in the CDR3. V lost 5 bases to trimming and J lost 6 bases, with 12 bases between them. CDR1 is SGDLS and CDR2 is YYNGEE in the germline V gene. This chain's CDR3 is CASRGVGSNTIYF. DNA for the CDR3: TGTGCCAGCAGGGGAGTTGGCTCAAACACCATATATTTT.

CDR3 region: CASSLTSFNEQYF. The CDR3 DNA is TGTGCCAGCAGCTTAACTAGCTTCAACGAGCAGTACTTC. This chain uses TRBV7-6 with TRBJ2-7, with D possibly TRBD2 on 6 matching bases. The CDR3 contains 13 residues. V was pared by 2 bases and J by 5 bases, with 10 bases between. Germline lookup yields CDR1 SGHVS and CDR2 FNYEAQ.

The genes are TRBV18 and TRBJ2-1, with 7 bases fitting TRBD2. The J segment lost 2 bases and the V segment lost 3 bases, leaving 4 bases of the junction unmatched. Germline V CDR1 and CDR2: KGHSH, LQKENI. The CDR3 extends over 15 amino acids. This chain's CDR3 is CASSPGGRTYNEQFF. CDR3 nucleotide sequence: TGTGCCAGCTCACCCGGGGGGAGAACCTACAATGAGCAGTTCTTC.

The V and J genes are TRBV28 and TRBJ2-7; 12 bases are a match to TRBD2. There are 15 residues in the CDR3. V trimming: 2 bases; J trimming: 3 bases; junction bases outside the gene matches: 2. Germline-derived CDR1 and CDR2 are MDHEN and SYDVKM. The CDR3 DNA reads TGTGCCAGCAGTTTAGCGGGACTAGCGGGCTACGAGCAGTACTTC. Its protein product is CASSLAGLAGYEQYF. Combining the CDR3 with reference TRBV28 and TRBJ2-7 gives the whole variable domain DVKVTQSSRYLVKRTGEKVFLECVQDMDHENMFWYRQDPGLGLRLIYFSYDVKMKEKGDIPEGYSVSREKKERFSLILESASTNQTSMYLCASSLAGLAGYEQYFGPGTRLTVT.

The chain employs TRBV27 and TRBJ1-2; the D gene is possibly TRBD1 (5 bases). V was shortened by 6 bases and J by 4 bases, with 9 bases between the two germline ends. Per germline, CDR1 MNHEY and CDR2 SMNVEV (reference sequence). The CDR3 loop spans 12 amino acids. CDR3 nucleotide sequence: TGTGCCAGCAGATCAGGGATCTATGGCTACACCTTC. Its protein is CASRSGIYGYTF.

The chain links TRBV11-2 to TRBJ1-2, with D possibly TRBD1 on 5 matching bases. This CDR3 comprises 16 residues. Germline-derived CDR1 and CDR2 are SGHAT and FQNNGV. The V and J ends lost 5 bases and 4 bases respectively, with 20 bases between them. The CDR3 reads CASSHTAQGRIYGYTF. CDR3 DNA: TGTGCCAGCAGCCATACCGCTCAGGGACGGATCTATGGCTACACCTTC. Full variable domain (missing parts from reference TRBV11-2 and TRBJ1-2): EAGVAQSPRYKIIEKRQSVAFWCNPISGHATLYWYQQILGQGPKLLIQFQNNGVVDDSQLPKDRFSAERLKGVDSTLKIQPAKLEDSAVYLCASSHTAQGRIYGYTFGSGTRLTVV.

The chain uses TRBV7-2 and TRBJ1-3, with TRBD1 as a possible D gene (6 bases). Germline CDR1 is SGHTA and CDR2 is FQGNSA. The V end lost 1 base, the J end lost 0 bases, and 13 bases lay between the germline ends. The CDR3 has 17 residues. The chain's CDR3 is CASSLGLGAGSGNTIYF. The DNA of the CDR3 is TGTGCCAGCAGCTTAGGATTGGGGGCAGGCTCTGGAAACACCATATATTTT.

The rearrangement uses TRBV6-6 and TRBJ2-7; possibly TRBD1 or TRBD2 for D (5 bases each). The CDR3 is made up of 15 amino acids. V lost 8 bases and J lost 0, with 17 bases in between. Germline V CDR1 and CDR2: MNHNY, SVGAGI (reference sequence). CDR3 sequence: CASATPGALSYEQYF. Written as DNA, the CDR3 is TGTGCCAGCGCGACACCCGGGGCTCTCTCCTACGAGCAGTACTTC.